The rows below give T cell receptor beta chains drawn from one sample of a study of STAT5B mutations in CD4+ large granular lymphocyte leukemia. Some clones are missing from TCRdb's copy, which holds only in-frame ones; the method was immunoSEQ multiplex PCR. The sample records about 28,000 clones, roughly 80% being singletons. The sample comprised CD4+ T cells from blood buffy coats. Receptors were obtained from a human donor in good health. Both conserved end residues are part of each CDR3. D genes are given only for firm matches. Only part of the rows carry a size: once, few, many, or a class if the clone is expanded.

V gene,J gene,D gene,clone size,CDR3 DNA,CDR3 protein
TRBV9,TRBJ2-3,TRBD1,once,TGTGCCAGCAGCGCCCCGGGACAGGGAACAGGGGGAACAGCGCAGTATTTT,CASSAPGQGTGGTAQYF
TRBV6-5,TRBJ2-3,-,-,TGTGCCAGCACCTCACGCACAGATACGCAGTATTTT,CASTSRTDTQYF
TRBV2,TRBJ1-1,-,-,TGTGCCAGTATGACAGAGCCCACCTCCGGCACTGAAGCTTTCTTT,CASMTEPTSGTEAFF
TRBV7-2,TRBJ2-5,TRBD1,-,TGTGCCAGCTCTCCTCAGGGGGCGCTTCCCGAGACCCAGTACTTC,CASSPQGALPETQYF
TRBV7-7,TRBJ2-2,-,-,TGTGCCAGCAGCTTACCCTCTGCCGGGGAGCTGTTTTTT,CASSLPSAGELFF
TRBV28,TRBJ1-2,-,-,TGTGCCAGCAGTCCAGGACAGAACTATGGCTACACCTTC,CASSPGQNYGYTF
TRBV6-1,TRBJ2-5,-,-,TGTGCCAGCAGTGAAAGAAGGGGTTGGCAAGAGACCCAGTACTTC,CASSERRGWQETQYF
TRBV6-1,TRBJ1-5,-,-,TGTGCCAGCTGTGCCTCCCGAGAGGGCTATCAGCCCCAGCATTTT,CASCASREGYQPQHF
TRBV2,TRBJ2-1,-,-,TGTGCCAGCAGTGATGGGGCAAGGAACAATGAGCAGTTCTTC,CASSDGARNNEQFF
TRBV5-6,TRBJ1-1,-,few,TGTGCCAGCAGCTTCCAGGGGAACACTGAAGCTTTCTTT,CASSFQGNTEAFF
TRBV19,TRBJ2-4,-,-,TGTGCCAGTAGTTTGACTCTCCCAGCCAAAAACATTCAGTACTTC,CASSLTLPAKNIQYF
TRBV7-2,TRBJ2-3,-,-,TGTGCCAGCAGCCCCCCGGGCGGGGGCACAGATACGCAGTATTTT,CASSPPGGGTDTQYF
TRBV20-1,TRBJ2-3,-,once,TGCAGTTTCAGGGAGGATACGCAGTATTTT,CSFREDTQYF
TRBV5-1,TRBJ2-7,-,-,TGCGCCAGCACCTTCGCCCGGACAACCTTGGGGGAGCAGTACTTC,CASTFARTTLGEQYF
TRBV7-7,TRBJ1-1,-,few,TGTGCTAGCAGCTCGTCGCCCACCGAGGCTTTCTTT,CASSSSPTEAFF
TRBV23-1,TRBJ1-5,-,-,TGCGCCAGCAGTCGGAGGGCAGTCCCGAGGGCCAGAGAGCCCCAGCATTTT,CASSRRAVPRAREPQHF
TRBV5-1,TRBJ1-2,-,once,TGCGCCAGCAGCCCCGGTTCGTGGGACATGGGGGGCTACACCTTC,CASSPGSWDMGGYTF
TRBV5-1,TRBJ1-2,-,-,TGCGCCAGCAGCTTGGCTCCCAGGGACGCCTCTCGGCTTGGCTACACCTTC,CASSLAPRDASRLGYTF
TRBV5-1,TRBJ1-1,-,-,TGCGCCAGCAGCCCGATAGGGACCGGAAACACTGAAGCTTTCTTT,CASSPIGTGNTEAFF
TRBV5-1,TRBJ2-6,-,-,TGCGCCAGCAGCTTCAACCAGATCTCTGGGGCCAACGTCCTGACTTTC,CASSFNQISGANVLTF
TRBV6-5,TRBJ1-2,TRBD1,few,TGTGCCAGCAGTTCCCTTTCGTCCAGGGGGCTTACTAACACCTTC,CASSSLSSRGLTNTF
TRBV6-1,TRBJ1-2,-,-,TGTGCCAGCGCGATGACTGACATCTATGGCTACACCTTC,CASAMTDIYGYTF
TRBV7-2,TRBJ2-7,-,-,TGTGCCAGCAGCTTAGGGGGGGCTTATATCTACGAGCAGTACTTC,CASSLGGAYIYEQYF
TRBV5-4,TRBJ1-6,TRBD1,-,TGTGCCAGCAGCAACCGGGACAGGGGAGGGGCCCTCCACTTT,CASSNRDRGGALHF
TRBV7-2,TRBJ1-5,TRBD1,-,TGTGCCAGCAGCGGACCGGGACAGGGGGGTCAGCCCCAGCATTTT,CASSGPGQGGQPQHF
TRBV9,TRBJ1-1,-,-,TGTGCCAGCAGCGTAGCTACGGAGACTATCGGGAACACTGAAGCTTTCTTT,CASSVATETIGNTEAFF
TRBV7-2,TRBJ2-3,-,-,TGTGCCAGCAGCTTAGTGGCGGGACGGAACACAGATACGCAGTATTTT,CASSLVAGRNTDTQYF
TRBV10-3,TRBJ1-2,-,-,TGTGCCATCAGTGATACCCTTACGCAGAACGGCTACACCTTC,CAISDTLTQNGYTF
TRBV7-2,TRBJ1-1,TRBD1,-,TGTGCCAGCAGCTTAGCTGGACAGGGGGCGTGGAGCACTGAAGCTTTCTTT,CASSLAGQGAWSTEAFF
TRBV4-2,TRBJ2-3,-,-,TGTGCCAGCAGCCCCTCACTACCTAGCACAGATACGCAGTATTTT,CASSPSLPSTDTQYF
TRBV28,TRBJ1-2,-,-,TGTGCCAGCAGTTTACCCGTGGGGGGCAATGGCTACACCTTC,CASSLPVGGNGYTF
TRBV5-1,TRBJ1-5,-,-,TGCGCCAGCAGCGTCGACGGAGGGTATCAGCCCCAGCATTTT,CASSVDGGYQPQHF
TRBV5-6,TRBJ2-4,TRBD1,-,TGTGCCAGCAGCTTCACCGGGACAGGGGGCAAAAACATTCAGTACTTC,CASSFTGTGGKNIQYF
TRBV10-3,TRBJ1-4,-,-,TGTGCCATCAGTGAACGGGACGTGGGTGAAAAACTGTTTTTT,CAISERDVGEKLFF
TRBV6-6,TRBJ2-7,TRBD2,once,TGTGCCAGCAGCCCTCCGGGGGGGATAAGTAGCGAGCAGTACTTC,CASSPPGGISSEQYF
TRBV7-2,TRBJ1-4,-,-,TGTGCCAGCAGCCCTGACAGAGATAATGAAAAACTGTTTTTT,CASSPDRDNEKLFF
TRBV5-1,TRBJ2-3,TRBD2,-,TGCGCCAGCAGCCCCGGGAGGGGCGTGCCAGATACGCAGTATTTT,CASSPGRGVPDTQYF
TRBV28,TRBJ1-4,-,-,TGTGCCAGCAGTTTGTACAAATCGGGCCAGGGGAATGAAAAACTGTTTTTT,CASSLYKSGQGNEKLFF
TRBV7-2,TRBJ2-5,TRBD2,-,TGTGCCAGCAGCTTAGGTGTGGGTAGCGGGGGAGAGACCCAGTACTTC,CASSLGVGSGGETQYF
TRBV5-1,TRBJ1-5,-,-,TGCGCCAGCAGCTTGGTATTTGGAGAGCCCCAGCATTTT,CASSLVFGEPQHF
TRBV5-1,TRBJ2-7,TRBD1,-,TGCGCCAGCAGCATAGGCGGACAGGGGAGGGCCTACGAGCAGTACTTC,CASSIGGQGRAYEQYF
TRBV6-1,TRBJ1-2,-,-,TGTGCCAGCAGTGAAGACAGAGTTTATGGCTACACCTTC,CASSEDRVYGYTF
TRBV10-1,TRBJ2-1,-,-,TGCGCCAGCAGTGAGTGGGTAGCGGCCAATGAGCAGTTCTTC,CASSEWVAANEQFF
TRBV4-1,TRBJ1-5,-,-,TGCGCCAGCAGCCAAGATTGGCAGGAGGATCAGCCCCAGCATTTT,CASSQDWQEDQPQHF
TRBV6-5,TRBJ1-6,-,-,TGTGCCAGCAGCTCTAGGGATTCACCCCTCCACTTT,CASSSRDSPLHF
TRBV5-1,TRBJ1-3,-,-,TGCGCCAGCAGCTTGGCCGGGAGCTCTGGAAACACCATATATTTT,CASSLAGSSGNTIYF
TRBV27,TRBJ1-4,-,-,TGTGCCAGCAGTTTAGTAGGGCTTGGTGAAAAACTGTTTTTT,CASSLVGLGEKLFF
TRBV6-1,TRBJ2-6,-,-,TGTGCCAGCAGTGATCGGGGGGCCAACGTCCTGACTTTC,CASSDRGANVLTF
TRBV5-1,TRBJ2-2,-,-,TGCGCCAGCAGCTTGAGTTTGGGGCCCACCGGGGAGCTGTTTTTT,CASSLSLGPTGELFF